Given below is one T cell receptor (beta chain) in context. Its antigen is unknown. Time point indicated: new active TB diagnosis, blood taken before or within 7 days of starting treatment. Confirmation came from sputum smear and/or culture positivity for M. tuberculosis. This entry comes from a study of T cells in tuberculosis. Study-wide results and caveats: The TCR-beta difference was not significant; alpha differences partly reflected length. Classification accuracy was around 90% (AUROC 0.90) with the GMM-specific repertoire. Active tuberculosis TCR-alpha repertoires lay closer to GMM-specific TCRs than IGRA-negative controls, suggesting clonal expansion.

TCRdb's copy holds only in-frame clones and misses some; the assay was immunoSEQ multiplex PCR. The data contain about 53,000 clones, around 96% of them singletons. The receptor's source is an adult with tuberculosis. Sequences were derived from PBMCs, sampled at tuberculosis diagnosis.

CDR3 sequence (DNA): TGTGCCAGCTCACTTCAGAGACGGGCAACTAATGAAAAACTGTTTTTT. It codes for CASSLQRRATNEKLFF. This chain uses TRBV18 with TRBJ1-4; no firm D call. Deletions cut 4 bases from V and 0 bases from J, with 12 bases between. This CDR3 has 16 residues. Germline CDR1 KGHSH, CDR2 LQKENI.